The T cell receptor (beta chain) described here comes from a study of read filtering for tumor transcriptome and immune sequencing. Study overall: Mean patient age was roughly 70 years, range about 45 to 85; 17 male, more than 11 female. Per sample, TCR-region reads ranged about 4.05 to 10.27 million by IR-seq, 85 to 1273 by RNA-seq. Whole-transcriptome libraries were prepared after DNase treatment.

At least ten counts were recorded for this clonotype. Losses at the gene ends were 6 bases for V and 0 bases for J; bases not matched to a gene: 8. Germline values: CDR1 DFQATT, CDR2 SNEGSKA (reference sequence). The CDR3 loop spans 14 amino acids. From around 0.4 ug of RNA, a library with molecular barcoded alpha/delta and beta/gamma adaptors was made. Using its own MiXCR run on the reads, TCRdb lists one record per CDR3 protein. The sample yields tens of thousands of distinct CDR3 sequences, around 19% seen once. What was sequenced was a population of CD138-negative cells sorted from bone marrow. The genes are TRBV20-1 and TRBJ2-7, with TRBD1 matching 7 bases. The receptor comes from a donor at least 40 years old with multiple myeloma. CDR3 amino acids: CSAIPTGSSYEQYF. Here the CDR3 DNA reads TGCAGTGCAATACCGACAGGGAGCTCCTACGAGCAGTACTTC.